These 13 T cell receptor beta chains were all obtained from the same sample, sequenced in a study of blood T cell repertoires in COVID-19. TCRdb keeps only in-frame clones here, not all; method: immunoSEQ multiplex PCR. The sample has about 210,000 clones; more than 75% are singletons. The sample taken for sequencing was PBMCs or T cells enriched from blood (not recorded which). These receptors were obtained from a man between 25 and 39 years old with acute COVID-19.

The chain carries TRBV14 and TRBJ1-2; D is ambiguous. Looked up from germline, CDR1 is SGHDN and CDR2 is FVKESK. This CDR3 region has 13 residues. V lost 3 bases and J lost 4, with 9 bases in between. The CDR3 loop is CASSQQVRYGYTF. Written as DNA, the CDR3 is TGTGCCAGCAGCCAGCAGGTGCGCTATGGCTACACCTTC.

This clone was seen at least ten times. The gene calls are TRBV6-4 and TRBJ2-3; 8 bases map to TRBD2. Germline CDR1 MRHNA, CDR2 SNTAGT. The CDR3 is 14 residues long. Losses at the gene ends were 3 bases for V and 1 base for J; bases not matched to a gene: 0. The CDR3 DNA reads TGTGCCAGCAGTGAGCGGGGGGGCACAGATACGCAGTATTTT. It specifies CASSERGGTDTQYF.

The chain is built from TRBV27 and TRBJ1-6, with D possibly being TRBD1 (5 bases). The V end was cut by 1 base, the J end by 2 bases, with 27 bases between. The CDR3 is made up of 22 amino acids. Germline V lookup: CDR1 MNHEY, CDR2 SMNVEV (reference sequence). This CDR3 reads CASSLFSNAGLLQGTYNSPLHF. DNA of the CDR3: TGTGCCAGCAGTTTATTCTCAAACGCGGGACTTTTACAAGGCACCTATAATTCACCCCTCCACTTT.

V is TRBV10-3 and J is TRBJ1-5; weak D call: TRBD1 (6 bases). The CDR3 length is 13 residues. The V and J ends lost 2 bases and 8 bases respectively, with 10 bases between them. CDR1 is ENHRY and CDR2 is SYGVKD in the germline V gene. The CDR3 DNA follows: TGTGCCATCAGTGAGGCGGGGGCGAAGCCCCAGCATTTT. This translates into CAISEAGAKPQHF.

The chain is built from TRBV27 and TRBJ1-1; 7 bases fit TRBD1. The junction had 4 bases not matched to a gene; V was cut back by 5 bases and J by 1 base. The CDR3 spans 14 residues. Germline V CDR1 and CDR2: MNHEY, SMNVEV (reference sequence). DNA for the CDR3: TGTGCCAGCAGTCCTTGGACAGGGAACACTGAAGCTTTCTTT. Encoded protein: CASSPWTGNTEAFF.

The rearrangement joins TRBV11-2 to TRBJ1-2; no clear D gene. Looked up from germline, CDR1 is SGHAT and CDR2 is FQNNGV. Trimming took 0 bases from V and 2 from J, leaving 19 bases between them. This CDR3 comprises 18 residues. Here the CDR3 DNA reads TGTGCCAGCAGCTTAGACCCCCCAGTGGCAGGCCTCAACTATGGCTACACCTTC. Encoded protein: CASSLDPPVAGLNYGYTF.

This chain connects TRBV7-7 to TRBJ2-1, with 7 bases aligning to TRBD2. CDR3 length equals 15 residues. CDR1 is SSHAT, CDR2 FNYEAQ, per germline (reference sequence). With 5 bases clipped from V and 0 bases from J, the junction kept 4 bases outside the gene matches. CDR3 sequence reads: CASSSGLVSYNEQFF. The CDR3 bases are TGTGCCAGCAGCAGCGGACTAGTCTCCTACAATGAGCAGTTCTTC. The entire variable domain, with the rest obtained from reference TRBV7-7 and TRBJ2-1, is as follows: GAGVSQSPRYKVTKRGQDVTLRCDPISSHATLYWYQQALGQGPEFLTYFNYEAQPDKSGLPSDRFSAERPEGSISTLTIQRTEQRDSAMYRCASSSGLVSYNEQFFGPGTRLTVL.

This clone was counted once. V usage is TRBV19 and J usage is TRBJ1-1; 7 bases match TRBD1. Per the germline V gene, CDR1 is LNHDA and CDR2 is SQIVND (reference sequence). V was pared by 6 bases and J by 1 base, with 8 bases of the junction left unmatched. The CDR3 is 15 residues long. The CDR3 protein is CASRLTGVGNTEAFF. CDR3 sequence (DNA): TGTGCCAGTAGACTCACAGGGGTAGGGAACACTGAAGCTTTCTTT.

The sample holds a few counts of this clone. V usage is TRBV30 and J usage is TRBJ1-2; D might be TRBD1 (6 bases). The CDR3 extends over 15 amino acids. V shed 0 bases and J shed 6 bases, with 17 bases lying between them. Looked up from germline, CDR1 is GTSNPN and CDR2 is SVGIG (reference sequence). CDR3 in DNA: TGTGCCTGGAGTGTAGGGGGTATGACACAGAATGGCTACACCTTC. Its translation: CAWSVGGMTQNGYTF. Supplemented by reference TRBV30 and TRBJ1-2, the full variable domain reads SQTIHQWPATLVQPVGSPLSLECTVEGTSNPNLYWYRQAAGRGLQLLFYSVGIGQISSEVPQNLSASRPQDRQFILSSKKLLLSDSGFYLCAWSVGGMTQNGYTFGSGTRLTVV.

The J gene is TRBJ1-5, the V gene TRBV15; 7 bases are shared with TRBD1. In germline, CDR1 is LNHNV, CDR2 YYDKDF (reference sequence). The CDR3 contains 15 residues. The J segment lost 7 bases and the V segment lost 3 bases, leaving 9 bases of the junction unmatched. Here the CDR3 reads CATSSSRGVSQPQHF. CDR3 nucleotide sequence: TGTGCCACCAGCAGCTCCAGGGGGGTGAGCCAGCCCCAGCATTTT.

Only a few counts were recorded for this clone. The chain has TRBV5-6 and TRBJ2-2, with a tentative D call TRBD2 (5 bases). This CDR3 is built from 13 residues. The V gene lost 0 bases and the J gene lost 8 bases, with 8 bases spanning the gap. CDR1 and CDR2 (germline): SGHDT, YYEEEE. The CDR3 bases are TGTGCCAGCAGCTTGGATGCGGGTGGGGAGCTGTTTTTT. Translated, it gives CASSLDAGGELFF.

The V call is TRBV2, the J call TRBJ2-2; 7 bases map to TRBD2. CDR3 length equals 19 residues. Germline CDR1 reads SNHLY; CDR2 reads FYNNEI. The V and J ends lost 6 bases and 3 bases, in that order; junction bases with no gene match: 19. CDR3 bases: TGTGCCAGCAGCGCTACCGCGGGACTACGAATGGATGACACCGGGGAGCTGTTTTTT. Its translation is CASSATAGLRMDDTGELFF.

A word on this clone: A read error may account for a junction end that differs from germline. J is TRBJ1-1 and V is TRBV6-1; D is undetermined. The germline V gene encodes CDR1 MNHNS and CDR2 SASEGT. This CDR3 has 14 residues. CDR3 bases: TGTGCCAGCAGCGAAGCCCCTGCGAGTCCTGAAGCTTTCTTT. Translating gives CASSEAPASPEAFF.